This T cell receptor (beta chain) was sequenced for a study of patients and donors after allogeneic stem cell transplantation. CDR3 size: 16 residues. V was clipped by 5 bases and J by 0 bases, with 14 bases between them. TCRdb passed the RT-PCR reads through MiXCR, listing each CDR3 protein once. The profile shows about 150,000 distinct CDR3 sequences, about 36% of them singletons. The sequence came from a human donor who was either an allogeneic HSCT recipient or a stem cell or donor lymphocyte infusion donor (not recorded which). It is not recorded whose cells these are; they may come from a transplant donor. The sample comprised blood, either unsorted or a sorted T cell fraction (not recorded which). J is TRBJ2-1 and V is TRBV12-3 or TRBV12-4, with no clear D. CDR3 loop: CASSPSGSSSYNEQFF. The CDR3, as DNA: TGTGCCAGCAGTCCCAGTGGCTCAAGCTCCTACAATGAGCAGTTCTTC.